The clone carrying this T cell receptor beta chain was seen at least ten times. RNA transcripts gave rise to amplified TCR beta CDR3 regions. HTBI primers were employed in a first-round RT-PCR of the TCR CDR3. TCRdb passed the multiplex PCR reads through MiXCR, listing each CDR3 protein once. The sample lists over 700,000 distinct CDR3 sequences, over 35% occurring once. This sample is part of a study of T cells in Graves' hyperthyroidism and ophthalmopathy. Trimming took off 3 bases at V and 1 base at J, with 12 bases between the two ends. In germline, CDR1 is SQVTM, CDR2 ANQGSEA. The CDR3 sequence is 14 residues long.

This clonotype was obtained from a man aged 18-30 years with Graves' hyperthyroidism. This chain links TRBV29-1 with TRBJ1-1, with D possibly being TRBD1 (5 bases). The specimen was blood. CDR3 DNA: TGCAGCGTTGATCCAGGGTTGGGGAACACTGAAGCTTTCTTT. This sequence encodes CSVDPGLGNTEAFF.